Presented here are 2 T cell receptor beta chains from one specimen sequenced in a study of radiotherapy plus CTLA-4 blockade in lung cancer. The assay was immunoSEQ multiplex PCR, and TCRdb's table has in-frame clones only and misses some. The repertoire consists of under 110,000 clones, with about 85% occurring once and the leading ten covering roughly 2.5%. Sequenced here: peripheral blood, sampled from a patient treated with radiotherapy plus ipilimumab. Receptor source: a human donor with non-small cell lung cancer that progressed on radiotherapy plus ipilimumab. Some clones in this sample may be carry-over from other donors' samples.

The chain combines TRBV4-1 with TRBJ2-5, with 14 positions matching TRBD2. The germline gives CDR1 MGHRA, CDR2 YSYEKL. The CDR3 is 18 residues long. V shed 0 bases and J 1 base; nucleotides not matched to a gene: 4. In DNA, the CDR3 is TGCGCCAGCAGCCAAGACTTCGGACTAGCGGGGGGCCAAGAGACCCAGTACTTC. It specifies CASSQDFGLAGGQETQYF.

The V gene is TRBV5-1, the J gene TRBJ2-2, with D possibly matching TRBD1 (6 bases). V was clipped by 6 bases and J by 3 bases, with 12 bases between them. The CDR3 length is 14 residues. The germline V gene encodes CDR1 SGHRS and CDR2 YFSETQ. This chain's CDR3 is CASNDEGDTGELFF. The CDR3 DNA is TGCGCCAGCAACGACGAGGGGGACACCGGGGAGCTGTTTTTT. Full variable domain (remainder filled in from reference TRBV5-1 and TRBJ2-2): KAGVTQTPRYLIKTRGQQVTLSCSPISGHRSVSWYQQTPGQGLQFLFEYFSETQRNKGNFPGRFSGRQFSNSRSEMNVSTLELGDSALYLCASNDEGDTGELFFGEGSRLTVL.